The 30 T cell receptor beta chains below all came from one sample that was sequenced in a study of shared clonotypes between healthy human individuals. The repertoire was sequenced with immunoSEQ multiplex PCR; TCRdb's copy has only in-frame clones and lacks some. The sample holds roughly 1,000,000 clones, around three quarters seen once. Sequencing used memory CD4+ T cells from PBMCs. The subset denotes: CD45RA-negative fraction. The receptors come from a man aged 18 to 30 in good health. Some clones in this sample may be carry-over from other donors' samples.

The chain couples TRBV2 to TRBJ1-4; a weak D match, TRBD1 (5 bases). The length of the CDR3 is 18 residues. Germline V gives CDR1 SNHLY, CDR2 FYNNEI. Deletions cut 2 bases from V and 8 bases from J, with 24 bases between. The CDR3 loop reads CASSERAAWGDKGEKLFF. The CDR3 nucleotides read TGTGCCAGCAGTGAACGGGCGGCGTGGGGAGACAAGGGGGAAAAACTGTTTTTT.

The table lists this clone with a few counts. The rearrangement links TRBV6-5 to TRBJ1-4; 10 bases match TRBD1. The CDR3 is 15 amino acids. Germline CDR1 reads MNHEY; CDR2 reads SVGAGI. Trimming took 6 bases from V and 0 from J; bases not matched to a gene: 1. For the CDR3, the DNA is TGTGCCAGCAGGGACAGGGGGTCAACTAATGAAAAACTGTTTTTT. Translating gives CASRDRGSTNEKLFF.

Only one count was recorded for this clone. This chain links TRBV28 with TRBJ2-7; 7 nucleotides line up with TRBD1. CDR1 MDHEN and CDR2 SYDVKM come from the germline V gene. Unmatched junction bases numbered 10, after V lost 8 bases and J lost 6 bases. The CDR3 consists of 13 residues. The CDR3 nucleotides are TGTGCCAGCCTACCGGGACAGCAACTCGAGCAGTACTTC. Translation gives CASLPGQQLEQYF.

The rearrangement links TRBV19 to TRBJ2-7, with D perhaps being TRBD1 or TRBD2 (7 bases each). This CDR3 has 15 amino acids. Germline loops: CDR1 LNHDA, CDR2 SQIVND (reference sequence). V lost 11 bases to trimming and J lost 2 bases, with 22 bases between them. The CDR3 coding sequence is TGTGCCTGCAAAAGGGGGCTAGCGGACCCCTACGAGCAGTACTTC. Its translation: CACKRGLADPYEQYF.

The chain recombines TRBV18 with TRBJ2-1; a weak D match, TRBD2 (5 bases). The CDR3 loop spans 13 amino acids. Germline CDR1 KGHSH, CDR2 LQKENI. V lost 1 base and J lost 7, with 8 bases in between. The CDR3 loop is CASSPLARNEQFF. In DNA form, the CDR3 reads TGTGCCAGCTCACCACTAGCGCGGAATGAGCAGTTCTTC.

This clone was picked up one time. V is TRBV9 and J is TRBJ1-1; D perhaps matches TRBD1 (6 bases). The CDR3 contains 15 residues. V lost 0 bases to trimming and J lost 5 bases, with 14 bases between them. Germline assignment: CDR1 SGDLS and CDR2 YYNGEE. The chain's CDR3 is CASSVEPGAGTEAFF. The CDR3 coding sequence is TGTGCCAGCAGCGTAGAGCCGGGGGCTGGAACTGAAGCTTTCTTT.

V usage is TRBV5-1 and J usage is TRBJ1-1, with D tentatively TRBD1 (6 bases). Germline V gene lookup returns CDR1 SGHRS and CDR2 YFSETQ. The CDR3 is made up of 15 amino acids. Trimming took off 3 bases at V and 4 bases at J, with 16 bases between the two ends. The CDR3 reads CASSSQGRIGTEAFF. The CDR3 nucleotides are TGCGCCAGCAGCTCCCAGGGGCGTATCGGCACTGAAGCTTTCTTT.

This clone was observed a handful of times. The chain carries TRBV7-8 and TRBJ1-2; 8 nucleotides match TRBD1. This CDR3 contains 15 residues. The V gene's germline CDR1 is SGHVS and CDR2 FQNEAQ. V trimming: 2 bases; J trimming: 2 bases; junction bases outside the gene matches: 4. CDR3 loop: CASSLRTGRNYGYTF. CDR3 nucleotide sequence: TGTGCCAGCAGCTTAAGGACAGGGCGGAACTATGGCTACACCTTC.

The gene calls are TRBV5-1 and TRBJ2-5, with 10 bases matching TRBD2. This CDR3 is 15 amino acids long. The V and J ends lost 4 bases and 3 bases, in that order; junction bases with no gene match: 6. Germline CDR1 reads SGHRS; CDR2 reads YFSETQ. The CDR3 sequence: CASSGVAGGEETQYF. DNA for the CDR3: TGCGCCAGCAGCGGAGTAGCGGGAGGTGAAGAGACCCAGTACTTC.

The CDR3 sequence: CASSQERTGGTGELFF. The CDR3 DNA is TGTGCCAGCAGCCAAGAGAGGACAGGGGGCACCGGGGAGCTGTTTTTT. The chain couples TRBV14 to TRBJ2-2; 10 positions agree with TRBD1. Germline assignment: CDR1 SGHDN and CDR2 FVKESK. The CDR3 runs to 16 residues. Unmatched junction bases numbered 2, after V lost 0 bases and J lost 4 bases.

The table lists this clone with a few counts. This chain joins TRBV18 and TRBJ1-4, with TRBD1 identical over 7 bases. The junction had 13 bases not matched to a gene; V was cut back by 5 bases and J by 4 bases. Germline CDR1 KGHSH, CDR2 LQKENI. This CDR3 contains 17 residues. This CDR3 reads CASSKNRGELGNEKLFF. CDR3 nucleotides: TGTGCCAGCTCAAAGAACAGGGGAGAGTTGGGTAATGAAAAACTGTTTTTT.

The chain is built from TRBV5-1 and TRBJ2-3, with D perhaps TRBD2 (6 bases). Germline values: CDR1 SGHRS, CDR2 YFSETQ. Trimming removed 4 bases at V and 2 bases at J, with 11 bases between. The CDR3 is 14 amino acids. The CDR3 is CASSQGLLTDTQYF. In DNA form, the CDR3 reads TGCGCCAGCAGCCAGGGACTCCTCACAGATACGCAGTATTTT.

The CDR3 reads CASGRTGDPSGANVLTF. CDR3 coding DNA: TGTGCCAGCGGTCGGACAGGTGACCCCTCTGGGGCCAACGTCCTGACTTTC. The genes are TRBV28 and TRBJ2-6, with 7 bases matching TRBD1. The germline CDR1 and CDR2 sequences are MDHEN and SYDVKM. The CDR3 contains 17 residues. Losses at the gene ends were 8 bases for V and 0 bases for J; bases not matched to a gene: 10.

In nucleotides, the CDR3 is TGTGCCAGCAACGGGGAGGGGGACGGAAGAGAGACCCAGTACTTC. The encoded protein is CASNGEGDGRETQYF. The chain has TRBV11-2 and TRBJ2-5; possible D gene TRBD2, 7 bases. The CDR3 covers 15 residues. CDR1 is SGHAT and CDR2 is FQNNGV in the germline V gene. Trimming shortened V by 7 bases and J by 4 bases, and 19 bases separated the two germline ends.

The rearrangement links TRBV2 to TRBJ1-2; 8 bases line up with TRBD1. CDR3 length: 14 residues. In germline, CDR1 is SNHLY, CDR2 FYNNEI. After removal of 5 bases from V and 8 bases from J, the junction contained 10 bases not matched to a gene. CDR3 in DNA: TGTGCCAGCAGTTGGGCAGGGGGCGGAATCGGCTACACCTTC. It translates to CASSWAGGGIGYTF.

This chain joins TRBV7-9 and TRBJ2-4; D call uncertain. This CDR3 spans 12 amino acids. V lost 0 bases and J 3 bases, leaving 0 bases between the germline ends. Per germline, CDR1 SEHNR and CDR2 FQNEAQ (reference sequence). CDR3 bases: TGTGCCAGCAGCTTAGCCAAAAACATTCAGTACTTC. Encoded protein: CASSLAKNIQYF.

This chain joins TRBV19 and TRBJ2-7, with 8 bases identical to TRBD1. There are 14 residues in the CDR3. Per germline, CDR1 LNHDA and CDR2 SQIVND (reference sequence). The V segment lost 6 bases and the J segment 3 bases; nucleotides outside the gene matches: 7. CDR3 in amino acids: CASRGLDRGYEQYF. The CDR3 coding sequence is TGTGCCAGTAGGGGACTCGACAGGGGCTACGAGCAGTACTTC. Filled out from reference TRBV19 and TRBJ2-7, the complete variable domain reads DGGITQSPKYLFRKEGQNVTLSCEQNLNHDAMYWYRQDPGQGLRLIYYSQIVNDFQKGDIAEGYSVSREKKESFPLTVTSAQKNPTAFYLCASRGLDRGYEQYFGPGTRLTVT.

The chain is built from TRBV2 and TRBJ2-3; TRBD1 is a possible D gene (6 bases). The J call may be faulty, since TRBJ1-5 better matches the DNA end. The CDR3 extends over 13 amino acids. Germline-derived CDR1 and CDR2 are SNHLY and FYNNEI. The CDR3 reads CASSEQGKDTQHF. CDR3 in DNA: TGTGCCAGCAGTGAACAGGGGAAAGATACGCAGCATTTT.

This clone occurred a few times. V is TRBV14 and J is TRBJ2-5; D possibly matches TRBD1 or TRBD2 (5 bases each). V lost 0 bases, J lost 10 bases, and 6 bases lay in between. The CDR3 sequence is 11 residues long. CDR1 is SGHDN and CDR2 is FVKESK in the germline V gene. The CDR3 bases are TGTGCCAGCAGCCAAGAGGGGGTCCAGTACTTC. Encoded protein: CASSQEGVQYF.

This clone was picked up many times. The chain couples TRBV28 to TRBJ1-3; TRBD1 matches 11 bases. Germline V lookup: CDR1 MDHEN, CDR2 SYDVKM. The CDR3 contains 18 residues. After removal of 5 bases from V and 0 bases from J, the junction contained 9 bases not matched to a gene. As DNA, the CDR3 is TGTGCCAGCAGTGGGGGCGGGACAGGGGGACTCTCTGGAAACACCATATATTTT. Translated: CASSGGGTGGLSGNTIYF.

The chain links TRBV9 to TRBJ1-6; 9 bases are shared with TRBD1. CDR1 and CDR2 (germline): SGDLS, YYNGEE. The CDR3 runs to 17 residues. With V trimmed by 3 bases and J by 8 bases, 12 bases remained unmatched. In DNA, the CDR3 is TGTGCCAGCAGCGCCTCCGGGACAGGGTTGGTTCATTCACCCCTCCACTTT. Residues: CASSASGTGLVHSPLHF.

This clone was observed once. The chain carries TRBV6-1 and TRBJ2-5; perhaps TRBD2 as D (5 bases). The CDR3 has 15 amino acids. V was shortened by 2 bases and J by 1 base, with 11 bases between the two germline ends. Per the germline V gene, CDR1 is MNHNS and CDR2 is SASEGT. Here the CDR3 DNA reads TGTGCCAGCAGTGAAAGAGGTCTAGCCCAAGAGACCCAGTACTTC. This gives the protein CASSERGLAQETQYF.

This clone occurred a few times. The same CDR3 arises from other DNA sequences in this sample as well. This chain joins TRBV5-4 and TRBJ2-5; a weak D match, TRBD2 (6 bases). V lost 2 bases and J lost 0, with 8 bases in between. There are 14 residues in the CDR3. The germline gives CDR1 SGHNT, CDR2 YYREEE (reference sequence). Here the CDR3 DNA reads TGTGCCAGCAGCTTTAGGGACTACCAAGAGACCCAGTACTTC. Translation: CASSFRDYQETQYF. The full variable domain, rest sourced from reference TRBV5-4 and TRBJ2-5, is ETGVTQSPTHLIKTRGQQVTLRCSSQSGHNTVSWYQQALGQGPQFIFQYYREEENGRGNFPPRFSGLQFPNYSSELNVNALELDDSALYLCASSFRDYQETQYFGPGTRLLVL.

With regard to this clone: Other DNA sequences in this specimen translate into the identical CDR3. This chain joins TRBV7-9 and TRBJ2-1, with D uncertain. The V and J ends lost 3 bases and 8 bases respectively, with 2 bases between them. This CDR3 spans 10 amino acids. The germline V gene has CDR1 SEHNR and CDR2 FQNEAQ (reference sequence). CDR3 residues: CASSLYEQFF. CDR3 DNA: TGTGCCAGCAGCTTGTATGAGCAGTTCTTC.

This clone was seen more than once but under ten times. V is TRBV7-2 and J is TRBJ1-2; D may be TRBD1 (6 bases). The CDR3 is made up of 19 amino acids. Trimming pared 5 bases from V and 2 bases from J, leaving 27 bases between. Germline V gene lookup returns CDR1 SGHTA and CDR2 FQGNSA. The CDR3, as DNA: TGTGCCAGCAGCCCCCGGGGGGGGGACATTGGTCCCCCCAACTATGGCTACACCTTC. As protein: CASSPRGGDIGPPNYGYTF.

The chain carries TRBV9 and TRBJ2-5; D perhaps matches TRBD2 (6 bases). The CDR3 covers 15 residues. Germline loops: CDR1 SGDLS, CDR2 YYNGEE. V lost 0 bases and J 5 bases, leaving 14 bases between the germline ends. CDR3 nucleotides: TGTGCCAGCAGCGTAGTAAGTAGCGGCGTGGAGACCCAGTACTTC. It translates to CASSVVSSGVETQYF.

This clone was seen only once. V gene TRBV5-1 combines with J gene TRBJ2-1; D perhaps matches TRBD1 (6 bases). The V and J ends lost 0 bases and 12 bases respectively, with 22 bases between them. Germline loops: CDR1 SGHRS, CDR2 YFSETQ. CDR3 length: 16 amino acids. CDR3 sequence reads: CASSLGWGLPGIGQFF. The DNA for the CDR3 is TGCGCCAGCAGCTTGGGGTGGGGGCTACCGGGCATTGGGCAGTTCTTC.

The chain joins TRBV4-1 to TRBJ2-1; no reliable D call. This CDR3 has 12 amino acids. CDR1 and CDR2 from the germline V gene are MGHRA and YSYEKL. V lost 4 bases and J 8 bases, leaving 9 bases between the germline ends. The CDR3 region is CASSRVLDEQFF. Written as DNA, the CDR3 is TGCGCCAGCAGCCGAGTTCTGGATGAGCAGTTCTTC.

The DNA for the CDR3 is TGTGCCAGACGACTAGCGGGAGGGATGACCTACGAGCAGTACTTC. Translation: CARRLAGGMTYEQYF. The chain uses TRBV28 and TRBJ2-7; TRBD2 agrees at 14 bases. Unmatched junction bases numbered 6, after V lost 9 bases and J lost 2 bases. The CDR3 runs 15 residues. Germline CDR1 is MDHEN and CDR2 is SYDVKM.

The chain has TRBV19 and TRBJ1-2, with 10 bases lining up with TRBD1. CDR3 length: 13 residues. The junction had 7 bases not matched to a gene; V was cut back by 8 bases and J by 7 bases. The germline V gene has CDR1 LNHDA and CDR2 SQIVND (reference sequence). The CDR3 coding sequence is TGTGCCAGTCGTCAGACAGGGGGCCGTGGCTACACCTTC. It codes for CASRQTGGRGYTF.